This TCR beta chain is from a study of T cell repertoires in cytomegalovirus infection. Study-wide background: The public TCR beta signatures pointed to both CMV infection and matching HLA type. General study points: Clonotype analysis showed dominance of the ex vivo response by HLA-C-restricted CMV-specific TCR beta clonotypes. Pooled public TCR beta family frequency picked out CMV carriers with the relevant HLA.

This clonotype turned up a few times. What it binds is not known. TCRdb called the reads again in MiXCR, with one record for every CDR3 protein. The top ten clones hold roughly 35% of a sample with about 130,000 distinct CDR3 sequences, around 25% of them seen once. The germline CDR1 and CDR2 sequences are SGHDT and YYEEEE. After removal of 3 bases from V and 6 bases from J, the junction contained 9 bases not matched to a gene. The CDR3 is made up of 14 amino acids. The chain joins TRBV5-6 to TRBJ2-7, with TRBD2 identical over 7 bases. This TCR came from a human donor in good health (CMV status not recorded). Some clones in this sample may be carry-over from other donors' samples. The sequencing input was PBMCs, sequenced either directly or after in vitro stimulation (not recorded which). The CDR3 protein is CASSWAAGMSEQYF. CDR3 nucleotides: TGTGCCAGCAGCTGGGCAGCGGGAATGAGCGAGCAGTACTTC.